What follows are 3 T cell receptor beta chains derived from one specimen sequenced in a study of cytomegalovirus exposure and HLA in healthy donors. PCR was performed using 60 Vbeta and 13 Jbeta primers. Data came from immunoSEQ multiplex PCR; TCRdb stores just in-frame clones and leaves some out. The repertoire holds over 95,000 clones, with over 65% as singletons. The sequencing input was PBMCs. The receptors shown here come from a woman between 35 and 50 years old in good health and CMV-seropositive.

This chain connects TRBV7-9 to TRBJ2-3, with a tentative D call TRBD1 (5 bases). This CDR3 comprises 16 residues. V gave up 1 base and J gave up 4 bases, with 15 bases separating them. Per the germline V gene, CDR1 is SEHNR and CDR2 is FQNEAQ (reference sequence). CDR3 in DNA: TGTGCCAGCAGCTTAGTGTTCCAGGGTGCGGCAGATACGCAGTATTTT. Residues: CASSLVFQGAADTQYF.

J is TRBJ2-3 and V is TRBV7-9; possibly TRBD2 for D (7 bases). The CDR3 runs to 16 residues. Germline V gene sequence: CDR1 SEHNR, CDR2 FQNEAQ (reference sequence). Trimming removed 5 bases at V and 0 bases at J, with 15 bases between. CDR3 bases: TGTGCCAGCAGCAGAACGAGGGGGGGGAGCACAGATACGCAGTATTTT. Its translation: CASSRTRGGSTDTQYF.

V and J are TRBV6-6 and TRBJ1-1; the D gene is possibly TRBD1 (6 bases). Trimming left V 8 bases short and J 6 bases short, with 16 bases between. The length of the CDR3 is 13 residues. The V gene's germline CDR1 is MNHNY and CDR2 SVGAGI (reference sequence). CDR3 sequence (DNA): TGTGCCAGCTTATCACAGGGCACCCCTGAAGCTTTCTTT. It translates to CASLSQGTPEAFF.